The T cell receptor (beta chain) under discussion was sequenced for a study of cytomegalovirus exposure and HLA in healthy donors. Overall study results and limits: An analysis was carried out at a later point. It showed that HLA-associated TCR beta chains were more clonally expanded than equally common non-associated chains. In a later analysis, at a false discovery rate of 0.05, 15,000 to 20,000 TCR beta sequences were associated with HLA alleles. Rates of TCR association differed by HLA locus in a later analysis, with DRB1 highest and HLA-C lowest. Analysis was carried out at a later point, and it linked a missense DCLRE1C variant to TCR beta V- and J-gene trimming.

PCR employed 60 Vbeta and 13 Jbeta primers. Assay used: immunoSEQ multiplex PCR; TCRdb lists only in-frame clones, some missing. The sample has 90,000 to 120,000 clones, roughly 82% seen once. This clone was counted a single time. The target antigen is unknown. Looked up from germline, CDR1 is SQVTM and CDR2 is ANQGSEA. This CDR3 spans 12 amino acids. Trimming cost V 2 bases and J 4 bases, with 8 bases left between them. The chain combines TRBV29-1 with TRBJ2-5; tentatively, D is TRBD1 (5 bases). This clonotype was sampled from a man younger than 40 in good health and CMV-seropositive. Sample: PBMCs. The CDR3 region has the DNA TGCAGCGTTGAAAGGGGTGGAGAGACCCAGTACTTC. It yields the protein CSVERGGETQYF.